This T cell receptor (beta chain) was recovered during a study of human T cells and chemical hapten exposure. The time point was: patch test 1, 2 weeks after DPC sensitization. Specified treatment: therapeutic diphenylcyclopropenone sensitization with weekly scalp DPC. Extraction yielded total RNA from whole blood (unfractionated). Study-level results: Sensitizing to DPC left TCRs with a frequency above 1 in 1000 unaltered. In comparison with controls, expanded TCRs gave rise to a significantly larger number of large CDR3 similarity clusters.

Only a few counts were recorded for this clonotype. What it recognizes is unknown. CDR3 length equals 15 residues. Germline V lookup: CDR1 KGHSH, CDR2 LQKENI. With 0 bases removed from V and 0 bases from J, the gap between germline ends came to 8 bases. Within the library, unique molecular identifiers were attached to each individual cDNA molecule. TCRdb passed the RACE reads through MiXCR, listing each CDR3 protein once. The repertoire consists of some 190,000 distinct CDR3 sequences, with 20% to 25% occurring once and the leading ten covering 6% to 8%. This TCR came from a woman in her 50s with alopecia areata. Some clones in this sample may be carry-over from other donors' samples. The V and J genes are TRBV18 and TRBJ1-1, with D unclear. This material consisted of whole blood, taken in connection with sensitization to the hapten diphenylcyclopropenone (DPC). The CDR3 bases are TGTGCCAGCTCACCACCGAGGAGCATGAACACTGAAGCTTTCTTT. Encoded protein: CASSPPRSMNTEAFF.